One sample yielded the 12 T cell receptor beta chains listed below, sequenced in a study of cytomegalovirus exposure and HLA in healthy donors. The PCR had 60 Vbeta and 13 Jbeta primers. Clones were read by immunoSEQ multiplex PCR, and TCRdb kept only the in-frame ones, dropping some. The sample table includes 150,000 to 200,000 clones. The sequenced material came from PBMCs. Source of these receptors: a woman younger than 35 in good health and CMV-seropositive.

V and J are TRBV18 and TRBJ1-6, with D perhaps matching TRBD1 (6 bases). This CDR3 region has 13 residues. V was clipped by 2 bases and J by 10 bases, with 9 bases between them. Looked up from germline, CDR1 is KGHSH and CDR2 is LQKENI. CDR3 bases: TGTGCCAGCTCACCAGACAGGTCATCACCCCTCCACTTT. Translated, it gives CASSPDRSSPLHF.

The chain employs TRBV10-3 and TRBJ2-1, with a tentative D call TRBD2 (6 bases). This CDR3 spans 14 amino acids. Per germline, CDR1 ENHRY and CDR2 SYGVKD. Trimming removed 4 bases from V and 10 bases from J, with 17 bases in between. The CDR3 loop is CAISGVADGGEQFF. CDR3 nucleotide sequence: TGTGCCATCAGTGGGGTAGCGGATGGGGGAGAGCAGTTCTTC.

This rearrangement joins TRBV5-1 to TRBJ2-3; TRBD2 aligns across 14 bases. Germline CDR1 reads SGHRS; CDR2 reads YFSETQ. Trimming took 0 bases from V and 3 from J; bases not matched to a gene: 3. The CDR3 covers 17 residues. The CDR3 DNA is TGCGCCAGCAGCTTGGGACTAGCGGGAGGGCGAACAGATACGCAGTATTTT. Translated, it gives CASSLGLAGGRTDTQYF.

This chain connects TRBV4-2 to TRBJ2-3; TRBD2 is a possible D gene (6 bases). V lost 3 bases, J lost 2 bases, and 21 bases lay in between. Germline CDR1 LGHNA, CDR2 YNFKEQ. CDR3 size: 18 residues. The CDR3 sequence is CASSQGIGAGINTDTQYF. CDR3 DNA sequence: TGTGCCAGCAGCCAGGGGATCGGTGCGGGGATTAACACAGATACGCAGTATTTT.

The V call is TRBV29-1, the J call TRBJ2-3; 10 bases align to TRBD2. With V trimmed by 6 bases and J by 7 bases, 10 bases remained unmatched. From germline, CDR1 is SQVTM and CDR2 ANQGSEA. This CDR3 comprises 14 residues. CDR3 sequence (DNA): TGCAGCGTACCCGCTAGCGGGAGTTGGAATACGCAGTATTTT. It yields the protein CSVPASGSWNTQYF.

CDR3 protein: CASSLARTRPGGPTYEQYF. The CDR3 DNA is TGTGCCAGTAGTCTCGCCCGAACAAGGCCGGGGGGCCCAACCTACGAGCAGTACTTC. This sequence joins TRBV19 and TRBJ2-7; possibly TRBD2 for D (7 bases). This CDR3 is built from 19 residues. Trimming left V 5 bases short and J 2 bases short, with 28 bases between. In germline, CDR1 is LNHDA, CDR2 SQIVND (reference sequence). Full variable domain (remainder filled in from reference TRBV19 and TRBJ2-7): DGGITQSPKYLFRKEGQNVTLSCEQNLNHDAMYWYRQDPGQGLRLIYYSQIVNDFQKGDIAEGYSVSREKKESFPLTVTSAQKNPTAFYLCASSLARTRPGGPTYEQYFGPGTRLTVT.

The chain uses TRBV5-5 and TRBJ1-3; no clear D gene. Trimming stripped 4 bases from V and 4 bases from J, with 15 bases between. The CDR3 contains 15 residues. CDR1 SGHKS and CDR2 YYEKEE come from the germline V gene (reference sequence). The CDR3 DNA is TGTGCCAGCAGCCTCTACCCGGGGAGGGGAAACACCATATATTTT. This gives the protein CASSLYPGRGNTIYF.

This chain uses TRBV27 with TRBJ2-7; 7 bases agree with TRBD2. Unmatched junction bases numbered 12, after V lost 4 bases and J lost 3 bases. Germline CDR1 reads MNHEY; CDR2 reads SMNVEV (reference sequence). The length of the CDR3 is 16 residues. The CDR3 spells CASSSPNLRGIYEQYF. The CDR3 nucleotides read TGTGCCAGCAGTTCACCTAATTTGCGGGGGATCTACGAGCAGTACTTC.

This sequence joins TRBV27 and TRBJ1-1; 11 nucleotides agree with TRBD1. Trimming cost V 8 bases and J 4 bases; bases outside gene matches: 12. The length of the CDR3 is 16 residues. Per germline, CDR1 MNHEY and CDR2 SMNVEV (reference sequence). The CDR3 DNA is TGTGCCAGCCGGGAAGGACAGGGGGCGAAAGGCACTGAAGCTTTCTTT. As protein: CASREGQGAKGTEAFF.

J is TRBJ2-7 and V is TRBV7-2, with D hard to call. Germline V gene lookup returns CDR1 SGHTA and CDR2 FQGNSA. The V end was cut by 5 bases, the J end by 3 bases, with 11 bases between. This CDR3 is 13 amino acids long. CDR3 DNA: TGTGCCAGCAGCCGCCGCGGCGTCTACGAGCAGTACTTC. Its protein product is CASSRRGVYEQYF.

The rearrangement uses TRBV7-9 and TRBJ1-1; D unresolved. Germline CDR1 reads SEHNR; CDR2 reads FQNEAQ (reference sequence). The V and J ends lost 3 bases and 7 bases respectively, with 6 bases between them. The CDR3 is 11 residues long. DNA of the CDR3: TGTGCCAGCAGCTTCGAGGTTGAAGCTTTCTTT. This translates into CASSFEVEAFF.

V and J are TRBV19 and TRBJ1-5, with unresolved D. The CDR3 sequence is 15 residues long. Trimming left V 1 base short and J 3 bases short, with 10 bases between. CDR1 LNHDA and CDR2 SQIVND come from the germline V gene (reference sequence). Here the CDR3 reads CASSIVWEINQPQHF. For the CDR3, the DNA is TGTGCCAGTAGTATAGTATGGGAGATCAATCAGCCCCAGCATTTT.